A single sample gave rise to the 9 T cell receptor beta chains below, sequenced in a study of shared clonotypes between healthy human individuals. Only in-frame clones appear in the TCRdb table, and some are missing; sequencing was by immunoSEQ multiplex PCR. The data hold some 450,000 clones, with around 77% observed a single time. The sequenced sample consisted of PBMCs. These receptors all come from a woman aged 40 to 49 in good health. Some clones in this sample may be carry-over from other donors' samples.

This clone was detected a few times. Other DNA sequences in the same sample also yield this CDR3. The V call is TRBV30, the J call TRBJ1-1; D gene unclear. Germline CDR1 GTSNPN, CDR2 SVGIG (reference sequence). Trimming removed 0 bases at V and 2 bases at J, with 7 bases between. The CDR3 sequence is 13 residues long. The CDR3 coding sequence is TGTGCCTGGAGTGTCTCCGTTAACACTGAAGCTTTCTTT. Its protein is CAWSVSVNTEAFF.

Here the CDR3 DNA reads TGTGCCAGCAAGGGACTCAACACCGGGGAGCTGTTTTTT. Translating gives CASKGLNTGELFF. J is TRBJ2-2 and V is TRBV7-9; a possible D gene is TRBD2 (6 bases). The V and J ends lost 7 bases and 2 bases respectively, with 8 bases between them. CDR1 is SEHNR, CDR2 FQNEAQ, per germline (reference sequence). The CDR3 extends over 13 amino acids.

The chain employs TRBV4-3 and TRBJ2-2, with D uncertain. Between the trimmed V and J ends, which lost 0 bases and 2 bases, there was a span of 7 bases. The germline V gene has CDR1 LGHNA and CDR2 YSLEER. The CDR3 loop spans 15 amino acids. CDR3 protein: CASSQDPRNTGELFF. Written as DNA, the CDR3 is TGCGCCAGCAGCCAAGACCCGAGAAACACCGGGGAGCTGTTTTTT.

In its sample, this clone was seen many times. The gene calls are TRBV15 and TRBJ1-1; a possible D gene is TRBD1 (5 bases). The CDR3 has 13 residues. Trimming cost V 3 bases and J 5 bases, with 10 bases left between them. Germline V CDR1 and CDR2: LNHNV, YYDKDF (reference sequence). The CDR3 spells CATSRGRKTEAFF. CDR3 in DNA: TGTGCCACCAGCAGGGGGCGTAAGACTGAAGCTTTCTTT.

The chain combines TRBV2 with TRBJ1-1; 8 bases agree with TRBD1. Germline lookup yields CDR1 SNHLY and CDR2 FYNNEI. The CDR3 has 15 amino acids. Trimming cost V 4 bases and J 1 base; bases outside gene matches: 5. CDR3 in DNA: TGTGCCAGCAGTGCAAGACAGGGGAGGAACACTGAAGCTTTCTTT. It is translated as CASSARQGRNTEAFF.

The V and J genes are TRBV5-1 and TRBJ2-7; D is uncertain. Trimming removed 0 bases at V and 2 bases at J, with 6 bases between. The CDR3 has 13 residues. Looked up from germline, CDR1 is SGHRS and CDR2 is YFSETQ. CDR3 coding DNA: TGCGCCAGCAGCTTGGTGGTTGCCTACGAGCAGTACTTC. Its translation is CASSLVVAYEQYF.

The genes are TRBV6-1 and TRBJ2-1; TRBD2 might be the D (6 bases). The germline CDR1 and CDR2 sequences are MNHNS and SASEGT. Trimming removed 1 base at V and 5 bases at J, with 12 bases between. This CDR3 region has 15 residues. CDR3 in DNA: TGTGCCAGCAGTGAAGGGGGGAGCGGGCACAATGAGCAGTTCTTC. Translation gives CASSEGGSGHNEQFF.

V and J are TRBV7-2 and TRBJ2-7; 7 bases are a match to TRBD1. J was trimmed by 2 bases and V by 5 bases; bases with no gene match: 6. There are 14 residues in the CDR3. Per the germline V gene, CDR1 is SGHTA and CDR2 is FQGNSA. The CDR3 DNA follows: TGTGCCAGCAGCCTGACAGGGCTTCCCTACGAGCAGTACTTC. Translating gives CASSLTGLPYEQYF.

This chain links TRBV11-2 with TRBJ2-7; tentative D call: TRBD2 (5 bases). This CDR3 is built from 17 residues. Deletions cut 0 bases from V and 0 bases from J, with 15 bases between. CDR1 SGHAT and CDR2 FQNNGV come from the germline V gene. CDR3 sequence reads: CASSLDLRVSRSYEQYF. CDR3 DNA sequence: TGTGCCAGCAGCTTAGATCTGAGGGTCAGCCGCTCCTACGAGCAGTACTTC.